This T cell receptor (beta chain) was documented in a study of blood T cells in healthy people across ages. Study as a whole: T cells yielded about one barcoded beta molecule per two cells through template switching. Study-wide results and limits: In these data, TCR beta diversity tracked strongly with naive T cell percentage.

This clonotype was seen only a few times. Its antigen is still unknown. Every sample had a minimum of 6.5 million PBMCs isolated. Per sample, at least 5 micrograms of total RNA were extracted. Then a second PCR, running about 6 to 12 cycles, was carried out with a sample-barcoded 5' primer and a J-beta primer mix. One entry per CDR3 protein results from TCRdb running MiXCR on the 5' RACE reads. The sample consists of about 1.6 million distinct CDR3 sequences, around 36% of them appearing once. The source of this sequence is a woman aged 25-40 years in good health. The sample taken for sequencing was blood.

DNA for the CDR3: TGTGCCAGCAGCCGAATGGGCGGATCCTACGAGCAGTACTTC. Translating gives CASSRMGGSYEQYF. J is TRBJ2-7 and V is TRBV4-2; D not resolved. V lost 4 bases and J 1 base, leaving 11 bases between the germline ends. Germline CDR1 LGHNA, CDR2 YNFKEQ. This CDR3 contains 14 residues.